The 13 T cell receptor beta chains given below trace back to one sample, sequenced in a study of cytomegalovirus exposure and HLA in healthy donors. The PCR contained 60 Vbeta and 13 Jbeta primers. Measured with immunoSEQ multiplex PCR; TCRdb has only the in-frame clones, and not every one. The sample records a few hundred thousand clones, around 90% being singletons. Sequenced material: PBMCs. These receptors all stem from a girl aged 2 to 9 in good health and CMV-seronegative.

The chain links TRBV7-6 to TRBJ2-1; 10 nucleotides align to TRBD2. Germline V lookup: CDR1 SGHVS, CDR2 FNYEAQ. This CDR3 is built from 17 residues. V shed 1 base and J 2 bases; nucleotides not matched to a gene: 5. This CDR3 reads CASSLEPSGSPYNEQFF. The CDR3 DNA is TGTGCCAGCAGCTTAGAGCCTAGCGGGAGCCCCTACAATGAGCAGTTCTTC.

This clone was picked up one time. The chain employs TRBV5-1 and TRBJ2-6, with D uncertain. The germline gives CDR1 SGHRS, CDR2 YFSETQ. This CDR3 spans 14 amino acids. Trimming removed 4 bases at V and 4 bases at J, with 9 bases between. The CDR3 region has the DNA TGCGCCAGCAGCACGACTCTGGGGGCCAACGTCCTGACTTTC. Translating it yields CASSTTLGANVLTF.

DNA of the CDR3: TGTGCCAGCAGCTTAGTTATGGAGACCCAGTACTTC. Translating it yields CASSLVMETQYF. The chain couples TRBV7-8 to TRBJ2-5; D is undetermined. This CDR3 has 12 amino acids. Germline lookup yields CDR1 SGHVS and CDR2 FQNEAQ. The V end was cut by 1 base, the J end by 5 bases, with 5 bases between.

The rearrangement links TRBV5-1 to TRBJ1-1, with 7 positions matching TRBD1. The germline V gene has CDR1 SGHRS and CDR2 YFSETQ. The CDR3 is 17 residues long. With 3 bases clipped from V and 1 base from J, the junction kept 12 bases outside the gene matches. The CDR3 nucleotides read TGCGCCAGCAGCTACGGTCGGGACAGCTTCCCGAACACTGAAGCTTTCTTT. The encoded protein is CASSYGRDSFPNTEAFF.

The V gene is TRBV2, the J gene TRBJ1-3; D ambiguous. In germline, CDR1 is SNHLY, CDR2 FYNNEI. The length of the CDR3 is 16 residues. The V gene lost 3 bases and the J gene lost 0 bases, with 12 bases spanning the gap. In nucleotides, the CDR3 is TGTGCCAGCAGTGACAGTCGACAACTCTCTGGAAACACCATATATTTT. Translated: CASSDSRQLSGNTIYF.

The CDR3: CAWSGSAGGEKLFF. CDR3 bases: TGTGCCTGGAGTGGGTCGGCAGGGGGGGAAAAACTGTTTTTT. The rearrangement joins TRBV30 to TRBJ1-4; TRBD1 matches 7 bases. Per the germline V gene, CDR1 is GTSNPN and CDR2 is SVGIG (reference sequence). The CDR3 consists of 14 residues. Trimming at V came to 1 base and at J to 8 bases, leaving 7 bases not matched to a gene.

The chain joins TRBV7-6 to TRBJ1-3; D gene unclear. Germline CDR1 and CDR2: SGHVS and FNYEAQ. The CDR3 contains 13 residues. Trimming took 5 bases from V and 2 from J, leaving 7 bases between them. The CDR3 sequence: CASSPTAGNTIYF. CDR3 bases: TGTGCCAGCAGCCCAACAGCTGGAAACACCATATATTTT.

The chain has TRBV18 and TRBJ2-2, with 9 bases matching TRBD1. Germline V lookup: CDR1 KGHSH, CDR2 LQKENI. The CDR3 spans 16 residues. Trimming at V came to 3 bases and at J to 7 bases, leaving 9 bases not matched to a gene. The CDR3 reads CASSPTGTGLIGELFF. As DNA, the CDR3 is TGTGCCAGCTCACCGACCGGGACAGGGTTGATCGGGGAGCTGTTTTTT.

The CDR3 loop is CASSPRPDISGNTIYF. The CDR3 nucleotides are TGTGCCAGCAGCCCTCGCCCGGACATCTCTGGAAACACCATATATTTT. The chain recombines TRBV7-6 with TRBJ1-3, with D maybe TRBD1 (5 bases). V gave up 5 bases and J gave up 0 bases, with 14 bases separating them. The length of the CDR3 is 16 residues. CDR1 SGHVS and CDR2 FNYEAQ come from the germline V gene.

This clone was seen just once. The rearrangement uses TRBV4-1 and TRBJ1-4, with a possible D match to TRBD1 (5 bases). V dropped 1 base and J dropped 2 bases, with 11 bases sitting between them. Germline V lookup: CDR1 MGHRA, CDR2 YSYEKL. The CDR3 is made up of 16 amino acids. CDR3 in amino acids: CASSQGRQNTNEKLFF. The CDR3 DNA reads TGCGCCAGCAGCCAAGGTAGACAGAATACTAATGAAAAACTGTTTTTT.

V is TRBV27 and J is TRBJ1-1; TRBD1 is a possible D gene (5 bases). Deletions cut 6 bases from V and 2 bases from J, with 13 bases between. The CDR3 runs to 14 residues. In germline, CDR1 is MNHEY, CDR2 SMNVEV (reference sequence). As DNA, the CDR3 is TGTGCCAGCAGCCTTACAGGACCAAACACTGAAGCTTTCTTT. Amino acids: CASSLTGPNTEAFF.

The V and J genes are TRBV21-1 and TRBJ1-5; the table's D call TRBD1 went unverified against the DNA. TRBV21-1 is noted as a pseudogene. The CDR3 has 15 amino acids. The CDR3 protein is CAPSEEGAPHQPQHF. The CDR3 coding sequence is TGTGCCCCGTCTGAGGAGGGGGCGCCCCATCAGCCCCAGCATTTT.

This rearrangement joins TRBV19 to TRBJ1-5, with D perhaps matching TRBD1 (6 bases). V was clipped by 1 base and J by 6 bases, with 16 bases between them. CDR1 LNHDA and CDR2 SQIVND come from the germline V gene (reference sequence). CDR3 length equals 16 residues. The CDR3 sequence is CASSIATGSQGQPQHF. The CDR3, as DNA: TGTGCCAGTAGTATAGCGACAGGTTCTCAGGGTCAGCCCCAGCATTTT.